A single sample is the source of the 7 T cell receptor beta chains below, sequenced in a study of control samples from healthy donors and cancer patients. Data came from immunoSEQ multiplex PCR; TCRdb stores just in-frame clones and leaves some out. The repertoire holds more than 75,000 clones, with 79% as singletons. Sequencing input: blood. The receptors were gathered from a woman aged 30 to 39 in good health.

V usage is TRBV5-6 and J usage is TRBJ1-1, with D uncertain. The CDR3 contains 15 residues. The germline CDR1 and CDR2 sequences are SGHDT and YYEEEE. The germline V and J ends were trimmed by 2 bases and 3 bases, with 14 bases remaining between them. CDR3 bases: TGTGCCAGCAGCTTTTCACTCCCTCTGGACACTGAAGCTTTCTTT. Protein: CASSFSLPLDTEAFF.

The chain recombines TRBV2 with TRBJ1-3; unclear D gene. V lost 8 bases and J 2 bases, leaving 13 bases between the germline ends. The CDR3 is made up of 14 amino acids. Germline-derived CDR1 and CDR2 are SNHLY and FYNNEI. This chain's CDR3 is CASAADRPGNTIYF. CDR3 DNA: TGTGCCAGCGCCGCGGACCGGCCTGGAAACACCATATATTTT. The whole variable domain, filled in from reference TRBV2 and TRBJ1-3, reads EPEVTQTPSHQVTQMGQEVILRCVPISNHLYFYWYRQILGQKVEFLVSFYNNEISEKSEIFDDQFSVERPDGSNFTLKIRSTKLEDSAMYFCASAADRPGNTIYFGEGSWLTVV.

This chain joins TRBV6-2 or TRBV6-3 and TRBJ2-7; D may be TRBD1 (5 bases). Trimming took off 5 bases at V and 3 bases at J, with 11 bases between the two ends. This CDR3 has 13 amino acids. Looked up from germline, CDR1 is MNHEY and CDR2 is SVGEGT. DNA for the CDR3: TGTGCCAGCAGTCGTGGGGCCTACTACGAGCAGTACTTC. This translates into CASSRGAYYEQYF.

J is TRBJ1-4 and V is TRBV5-5; 12 bases line up with TRBD1. The CDR3 extends over 16 amino acids. J was trimmed by 10 bases and V by 1 base; bases with no gene match: 8. CDR1 SGHKS and CDR2 YYEKEE come from the germline V gene (reference sequence). The CDR3 spells CASSLMGGTGGRKLFF. CDR3 DNA: TGTGCCAGCAGCTTGATGGGGGGGACAGGGGGCCGAAAACTGTTTTTT. Combining the CDR3 with reference TRBV5-5 and TRBJ1-4 gives the whole variable domain DAGVTQSPTHLIKTRGQQVTLRCSPISGHKSVSWYQQVLGQGPQFIFQYYEKEERGRGNFPDRFSARQFPNYSSELNVNALLLGDSALYLCASSLMGGTGGRKLFFGSGTQLSVL.

The chain employs TRBV6-1 and TRBJ2-5; 8 bases are shared with TRBD2. The CDR3 loop spans 15 amino acids. V was pared by 1 base and J by 4 bases, with 5 bases of the junction left unmatched. The germline V gene encodes CDR1 MNHNS and CDR2 SASEGT. CDR3: CASSEEGGGPETQYF. CDR3 DNA sequence: TGTGCCAGCAGTGAAGAAGGCGGGGGGCCAGAGACCCAGTACTTC.

The chain couples TRBV7-2 to TRBJ1-1, with D tentatively TRBD1 (5 bases). Germline V gene data show CDR1 as SGHTA and CDR2 as FQGNSA. This CDR3 is built from 13 residues. V lost 1 base and J lost 4, with 7 bases in between. The CDR3 DNA reads as TGTGCCAGCAGCTTAGGGGGCGCCACTGAAGCTTTCTTT. Amino acids: CASSLGGATEAFF.

V is TRBV3-1 (or the pseudogene TRBV3-2) and J is TRBJ2-5, with D possibly TRBD2 on 6 matching bases. The CDR3 is 17 amino acids. V gave up 1 base and J gave up 2 bases, with 17 bases separating them. Germline CDR1 LGHDT, CDR2 YNNKEL (reference sequence). The CDR3 loop reads CASSQGRDSHKQETQYF. DNA for the CDR3: TGTGCCAGCAGCCAAGGCCGGGACTCCCACAAGCAAGAGACCCAGTACTTC.